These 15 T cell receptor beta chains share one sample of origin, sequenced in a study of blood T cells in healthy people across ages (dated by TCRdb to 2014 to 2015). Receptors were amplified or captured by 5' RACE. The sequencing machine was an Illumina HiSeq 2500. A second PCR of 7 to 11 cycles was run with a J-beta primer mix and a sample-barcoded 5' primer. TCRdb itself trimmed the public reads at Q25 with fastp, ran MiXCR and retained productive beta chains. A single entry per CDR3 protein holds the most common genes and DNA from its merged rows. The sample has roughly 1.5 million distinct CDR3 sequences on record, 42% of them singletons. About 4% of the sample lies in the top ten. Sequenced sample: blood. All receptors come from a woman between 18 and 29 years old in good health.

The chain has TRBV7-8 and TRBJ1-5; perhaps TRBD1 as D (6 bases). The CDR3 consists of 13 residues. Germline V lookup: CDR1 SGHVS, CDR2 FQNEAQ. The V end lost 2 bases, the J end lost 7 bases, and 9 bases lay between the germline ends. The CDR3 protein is CASSLTDRQPQHF. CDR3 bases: TGTGCCAGCAGCTTAACGGACAGACAGCCCCAGCATTTT.

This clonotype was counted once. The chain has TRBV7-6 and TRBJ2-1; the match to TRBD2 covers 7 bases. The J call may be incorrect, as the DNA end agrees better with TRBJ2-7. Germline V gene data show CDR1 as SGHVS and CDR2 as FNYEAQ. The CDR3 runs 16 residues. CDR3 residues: CASSLAFAGEYNEQYF. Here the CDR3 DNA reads TGTGCCAGCAGCTTAGCCTTTGCGGGAGAGTACAATGAGCAGTACTTC.

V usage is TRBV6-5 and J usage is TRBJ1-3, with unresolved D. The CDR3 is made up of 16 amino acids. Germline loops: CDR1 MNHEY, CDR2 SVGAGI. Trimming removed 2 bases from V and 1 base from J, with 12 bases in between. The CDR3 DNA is TGTGCCAGCAGTTACGGCCCCTTGGGTTCTGGAAACACCATATATTTT. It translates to CASSYGPLGSGNTIYF.

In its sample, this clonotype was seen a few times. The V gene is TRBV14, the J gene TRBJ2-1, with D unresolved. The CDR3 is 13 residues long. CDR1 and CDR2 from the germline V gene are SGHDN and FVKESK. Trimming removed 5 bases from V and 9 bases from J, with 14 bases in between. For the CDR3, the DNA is TGTGCCAGCAGCACCCCCTTTTCTCTTGAGCAGTTCTTC. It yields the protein CASSTPFSLEQFF.

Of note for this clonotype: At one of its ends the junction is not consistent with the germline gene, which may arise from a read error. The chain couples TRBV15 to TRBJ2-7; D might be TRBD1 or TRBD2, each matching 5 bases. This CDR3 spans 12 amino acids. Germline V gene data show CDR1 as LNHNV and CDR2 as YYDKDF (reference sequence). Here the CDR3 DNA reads TGTGCCGCCAGCCGGGACCACGGTGAGCAGTACTTC. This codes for CAASRDHGEQYF.

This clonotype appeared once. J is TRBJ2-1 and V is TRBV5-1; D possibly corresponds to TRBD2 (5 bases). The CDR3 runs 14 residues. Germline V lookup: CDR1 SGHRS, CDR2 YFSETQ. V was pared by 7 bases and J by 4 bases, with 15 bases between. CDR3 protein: CASDWSGAYNEQFF. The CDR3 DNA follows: TGCGCCAGCGATTGGAGCGGAGCTTACAATGAGCAGTTCTTC.

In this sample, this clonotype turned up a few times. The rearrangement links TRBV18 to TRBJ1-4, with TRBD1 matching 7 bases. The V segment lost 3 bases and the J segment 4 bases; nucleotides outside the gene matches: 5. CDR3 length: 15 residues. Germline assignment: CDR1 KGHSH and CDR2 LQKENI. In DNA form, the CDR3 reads TGTGCCAGCTCACCTCAAGGGACAGTTAATGAAAAACTGTTTTTT. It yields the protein CASSPQGTVNEKLFF.

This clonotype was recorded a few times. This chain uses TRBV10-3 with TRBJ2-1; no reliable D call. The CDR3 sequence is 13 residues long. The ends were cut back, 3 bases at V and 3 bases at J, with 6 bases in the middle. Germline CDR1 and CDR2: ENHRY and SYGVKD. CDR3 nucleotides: TGTGCCATCAGTGAAACGAGCTACAATGAGCAGTTCTTC. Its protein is CAISETSYNEQFF.

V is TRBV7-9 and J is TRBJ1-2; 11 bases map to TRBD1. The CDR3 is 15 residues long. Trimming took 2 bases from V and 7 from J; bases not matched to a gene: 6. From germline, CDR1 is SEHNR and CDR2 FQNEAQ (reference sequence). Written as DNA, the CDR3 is TGTGCCAGCAGCTTACATGGGACAGGGGGTGGTGGCTACACCTTC. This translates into CASSLHGTGGGGYTF. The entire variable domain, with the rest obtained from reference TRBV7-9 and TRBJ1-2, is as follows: DTGVSQNPRHKITKRGQNVTFRCDPISEHNRLYWYRQTLGQGPEFLTYFQNEAQLEKSRLLSDRFSAERPKGSFSTLEIQRTEQGDSAMYLCASSLHGTGGGGYTFGSGTRLTVV.

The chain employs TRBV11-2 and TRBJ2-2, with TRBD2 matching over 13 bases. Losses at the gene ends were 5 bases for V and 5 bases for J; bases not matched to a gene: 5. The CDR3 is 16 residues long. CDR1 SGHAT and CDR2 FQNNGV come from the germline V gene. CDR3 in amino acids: CASSPRLAGGTGELFF. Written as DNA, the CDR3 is TGTGCCAGCAGCCCCCGACTAGCGGGGGGTACCGGGGAGCTGTTTTTT.

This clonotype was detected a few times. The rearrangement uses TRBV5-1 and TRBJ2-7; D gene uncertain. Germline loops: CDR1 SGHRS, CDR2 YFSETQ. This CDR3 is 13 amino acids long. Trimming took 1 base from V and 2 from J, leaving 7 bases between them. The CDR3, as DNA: TGCGCCAGCAGCTTGTTGTCAGCCTACGAGCAGTACTTC. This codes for CASSLLSAYEQYF.

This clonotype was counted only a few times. CDR3 in amino acids: CASSVTSGGYEQYF. CDR3 DNA sequence: TGTGCCAGCAGCGTAACTAGCGGGGGGTACGAGCAGTACTTC. The V gene is TRBV13, the J gene TRBJ2-7, with TRBD2 matching over 12 bases. Germline lookup yields CDR1 PRHDT and CDR2 FYEKMQ (reference sequence). The CDR3 sequence is 14 residues long. V gave up 5 bases and J gave up 4 bases; unmatched junction bases: 3.

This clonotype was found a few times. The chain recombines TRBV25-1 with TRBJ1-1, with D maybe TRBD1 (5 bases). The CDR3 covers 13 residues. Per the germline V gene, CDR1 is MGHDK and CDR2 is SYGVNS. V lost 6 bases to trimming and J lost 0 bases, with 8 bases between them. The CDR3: CASRGLLNTEAFF. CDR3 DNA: TGTGCCAGCAGGGGACTTCTGAACACTGAAGCTTTCTTT.

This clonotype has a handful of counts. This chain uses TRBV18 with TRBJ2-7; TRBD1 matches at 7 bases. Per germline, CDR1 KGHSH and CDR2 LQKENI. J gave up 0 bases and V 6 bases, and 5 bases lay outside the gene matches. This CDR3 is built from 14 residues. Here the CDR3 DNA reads TGTGCCAGCTCGGCCAGGGGGACCTCCTACGAGCAGTACTTC. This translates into CASSARGTSYEQYF.

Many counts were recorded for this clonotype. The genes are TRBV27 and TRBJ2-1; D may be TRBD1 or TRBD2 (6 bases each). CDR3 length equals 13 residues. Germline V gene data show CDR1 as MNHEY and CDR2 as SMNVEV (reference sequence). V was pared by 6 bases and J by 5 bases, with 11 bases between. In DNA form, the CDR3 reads TGTGCCAGCAGCTTGGGGGGCGACAATGAGCAGTTCTTC. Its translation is CASSLGGDNEQFF.